This TCR beta chain is drawn from a study of blood T cell repertoires in COVID-19. Sequencing was performed with immunoSEQ multiplex PCR; in TCRdb, only in-frame clones are kept and a portion is missing. Here the sample spans some 210,000 clones, roughly 81% being singletons. The CDR3 covers 15 residues. Germline loops: CDR1 MGHRA, CDR2 YSYEKL. The V and J ends lost 3 bases and 2 bases respectively, with 13 bases between them. Sequenced material: peripheral blood. V and J are TRBV4-1 and TRBJ1-2; D uncertain. The sequence was obtained from a woman in her seventies with active or convalescent COVID-19. Here the CDR3 reads CASSHSITANYGYTF. DNA for the CDR3: TGCGCCAGCAGCCATTCCATTACAGCCAACTATGGCTACACCTTC.